These T cell receptor beta chains were read from a single sample in a study of ipilimumab plus nivolumab after autologous stem cell transplantation. Method: immunoSEQ multiplex PCR; TCRdb's copy keeps in-frame clones and lacks some. This sample yields about 40,000 clones, of which about 92% are seen a single time; 0.9% belongs to the top ten. The starting material was PBMCs, obtained in a trial of ipilimumab plus nivolumab as post-transplant consolidation. The source of these receptors is a male donor with multiple myeloma. Both conserved end residues are part of each CDR3. A D gene is named only where the DNA matches it firmly. Rows may omit the clone size; those that give it use once, few, many or a size class.

>TRBJ2-7|-|TRBV4-3|-
TGCGCCAGCAGCCAAGGTCCAGACCTAGGCATGTACTTC
CASSQGPDLGMYF
>TRBJ1-4|-|TRBV19|-
TGTGCCAGTAGTGAGCAGACTGCAACTAATGAAAAACTGTTTTTT
CASSEQTATNEKLFF
>TRBJ1-1|-|TRBV28|-
TGTGCCAGCAGAGGGAGGCGGGGCCCAAATAAGGGAGCTTTCTTT
CASRGRRGPNKGAFF
>TRBJ2-1|-|TRBV7-8|-
TGTGCCAGCAGCTTAGATGAGCAGTTCTTC
CASSLDEQFF
>TRBJ2-2|once|TRBV2|TRBD2
TGTGCCAGCAGACGACTAGCGGGAGTTTCTGGGGAGCTGTTTTTT
CASRRLAGVSGELFF
>TRBJ2-7|-|TRBV7-7|-
TGTGCTAGCAGTCGGGACTTGGGGGGCGAGCAGTACTTC
CASSRDLGGEQYF
>TRBJ1-1|few|TRBV7-9|-
TGTGCCAGCAGCTTGTCGTCCGGCAGGAACACTGAAGCTTTCTTT
CASSLSSGRNTEAFF
>TRBJ2-1|-|TRBV18|TRBD2
TGTGCCAGCTCACAACGGACTAGTGGGAACAATGAGCAGTTCTTC
CASSQRTSGNNEQFF
>TRBJ2-7|-|TRBV19|TRBD1
TGTGCCAGTAGTTCGGGACAGCCCCCCTACGAGCAGTACTTC
CASSSGQPPYEQYF
>TRBJ2-1|-|TRBV7-9|TRBD2
TGTGCCAGCAGCCCAGAAGAGCGGGAGCGTGATGAGCAGTTCTTC
CASSPEERERDEQFF
>TRBJ1-2|-|TRBV5-6|TRBD1
TGTGCCAGCAGCTTATGGGACAGGGTCTATGGCTACACCTTC
CASSLWDRVYGYTF
>TRBJ2-3|-|TRBV5-1|TRBD1
TGCGCCAGCAGACATTCCGACCACGGGACAGGCATGACAGATACGCAGTATTTT
CASRHSDHGTGMTDTQYF
>TRBJ1-2|-|TRBV27|-
TGTGCCAGCAGTTTCGCGGGCCCTCATGGCTACACCTTC
CASSFAGPHGYTF
>TRBJ1-4|-|TRBV5-5|-
TGTGCCAGCAGCTGGGCGGCAGGGAGTAATGAAAAACTGTTTTTT
CASSWAAGSNEKLFF
>TRBJ2-7|-|TRBV7-8|-
TGTGCCAGCAGCTCCAGGTGGGGGGCCTCCTACGAGCAGTACTTC
CASSSRWGASYEQYF
>TRBJ1-2|-|TRBV7-2|-
TGTGCCAGCAGCCCGCCGGGTCACAGCTTGGGCTACACCTTC
CASSPPGHSLGYTF
>TRBJ2-7|-|TRBV6-1|-
TGTGCCAGCAGTACAACAGGGTTGAGTTACGAGCAGTACTTC
CASSTTGLSYEQYF
>TRBJ2-7|-|TRBV6-5|TRBD1
TGTGCCAGCAGTTCCCCGGGACAGGGATACTACGAGCAGTACTTC
CASSSPGQGYYEQYF
>TRBJ2-3|-|TRBV2|TRBD2
TGTGCCAGCAGCGTAGCGGGAGAAAGGACAGATACGCAGTATTTT
CASSVAGERTDTQYF
>TRBJ2-5|once|TRBV4-2|-
TGTGCCAGCAGCCAAGAGGCCAAGACCCAGTACTTC
CASSQEAKTQYF
>TRBJ2-7|-|TRBV7-2|-
TGTGCCAGCAAGGACCCCGGGGAGGTCTCCTACGAGCAGTACTTC
CASKDPGEVSYEQYF
>TRBJ1-5|-|TRBV6-5|-
TGTGCCAGCAGTTACTCGAAAGGGTATAGCAATCAGCCCCAGCATTTT
CASSYSKGYSNQPQHF
>TRBJ1-2|few|TRBV14|-
TGTGCCAGCAGCCGGGACACCAACTATGGCTACACCTTC
CASSRDTNYGYTF
>TRBJ2-7|-|TRBV7-7|-
TGTGCCAGCAGCTTAGGCACACCGGGGATCTACGAGCAGTACTTC
CASSLGTPGIYEQYF
>TRBJ1-4|-|TRBV18|TRBD1
TGTGCCAGCTCACCCGACAGGGTTGGTGAAAAACTGTTTTTT
CASSPDRVGEKLFF
>TRBJ2-3|-|TRBV15|-
TGTGCCACCAGCAGAGATGGGACGGCCACAGATACGCAGTATTTT
CATSRDGTATDTQYF
>TRBJ2-5|-|TRBV28|TRBD2
TGTGCCAGCAGTTTTCGGTCGGGGGGGAACCAAGAGACCCAGTACTTC
CASSFRSGGNQETQYF
>TRBJ1-6|-|TRBV5-1|-
TGCGCCAGCAGCTTGGCAGGGGTCGATTCACCCCTCCACTTT
CASSLAGVDSPLHF
>TRBJ2-1|-|TRBV18|TRBD1
TGTGCCAGCACCGACAGGGGCCTTTTTGGTGAGCAGTTCTTC
CASTDRGLFGEQFF
>TRBJ2-2|-|TRBV11-2|-
TGTGCCAGCAGCTTAGTTGCGGGGAACACCGGGGAGCTGTTTTTT
CASSLVAGNTGELFF
>TRBJ2-3|-|TRBV7-2|-
TGTGCCAGTACAGTCACTTCTGGGACAGATACGCAGTATTTT
CASTVTSGTDTQYF
>TRBJ1-1|-|TRBV15|-
TGTGCCACCAGCAGGCTCCCCATGGCAGGGAGCACTGAAGCTTTCTTT
CATSRLPMAGSTEAFF
>TRBJ2-7|few|TRBV9|-
TGTGCCAGCAGCGTAGGCAGTCCAGGCGAGCAGTACTTC
CASSVGSPGEQYF
>TRBJ2-5|-|TRBV4-1|-
TGCGCCAGCAGCCAATCCCCTACGGAGACCCAGTACTTC
CASSQSPTETQYF
>TRBJ2-7|-|TRBV27|TRBD2
TGTGCCAGCAGGGATACTAGCGGGGGGGCCGGTCAGTACTTC
CASRDTSGGAGQYF
>TRBJ2-1|-|TRBV27|-
TGTGCCAGCAGTCTACCTGGTCCTTCGGCTGAGCAGTTCTTC
CASSLPGPSAEQFF
>TRBJ2-1|-|TRBV2|-
TGTGCCAGCGGATCAGGGGGGCTAGCGGGTTTCTACAATGAGCAGTTCTTC
CASGSGGLAGFYNEQFF
>TRBJ1-1|-|TRBV5-4|-
TGTGCCAGCAGCTGGGGTCTCACGAGGGCTACTGAAGCTTTCTTT
CASSWGLTRATEAFF
>TRBJ1-5|-|TRBV6-1|-
TGTGCCAGCAGGAATCAGGGTCACGGCAATCAGCCCCAGCATTTT
CASRNQGHGNQPQHF
>TRBJ2-7|-|TRBV6-6|-
TGTGCCAGCCGGGGCAGATATCCCTACGAGCAGTACTTC
CASRGRYPYEQYF
>TRBJ2-1|-|TRBV4-1|TRBD2
TGCGCCAGCAGCCAAGGGACTAGCGGGTTCAATGAGCAGTTCTTC
CASSQGTSGFNEQFF
>TRBJ1-2|-|TRBV18|-
TGTGCCAGCTCACCAGGACCCCGGGTATATGGCTACACCTTC
CASSPGPRVYGYTF
>TRBJ2-5|-|TRBV2|TRBD2
TGTGCCAGCATCGGAACTAGCGGGTTGGAGACCCAGTACTTC
CASIGTSGLETQYF
>TRBJ1-3|-|TRBV29-1|-
TGCAGCGTAACAAATGGGGCCCTCTCTGGAAACACCATATATTTT
CSVTNGALSGNTIYF
>TRBJ2-3|once|TRBV6-1|TRBD2
TGTGCCAGCAGGGCTAGCGGGAGCACAGATACGCAGTATTTT
CASRASGSTDTQYF
>TRBJ1-5|few|TRBV28|-
TGTGCCAGCAGTTTAACAGCCCCCAGGGGCAATCAGCCCCAGCATTTT
CASSLTAPRGNQPQHF
>TRBJ2-1|once|TRBV30|-
TGTGCCTGGCTTCTCCCCGGGACAAACTCCTACAATGAGCAGTTCTTC
CAWLLPGTNSYNEQFF
>TRBJ2-7|once|TRBV2|TRBD1
TGTGCCAGCAGTGAACTTGGGGGACAGGGCGCCTACGAGCAGTACTTC
CASSELGGQGAYEQYF
>TRBJ2-3|-|TRBV7-2|-
TGTGCCAGCAGCTTAGATGGCCCATCTAGCACAGATACGCAGTATTTT
CASSLDGPSSTDTQYF
>TRBJ2-1|-|TRBV5-1|TRBD2
TGCGCCAGCAGAATCGGCGGGAGAATCAATGAGCAGTTCTTC
CASRIGGRINEQFF
>TRBJ1-6|once|TRBV11-2|-
TGTGCCAGCAGCCGTTGGCCAGGGTTCAGTTCACCCCTCCACTTT
CASSRWPGFSSPLHF
>TRBJ2-1|-|TRBV7-8|-
TGTGCCAGCAGCTTAGGGCGACTAGTAAAGCGGGATGAGCAGTTCTTC
CASSLGRLVKRDEQFF
>TRBJ2-7|-|TRBV7-8|TRBD2
TGTGCCAGCAGCTCCCCGGGGGGGGGCTCCTACGAGCAGTACTTC
CASSSPGGGSYEQYF
>TRBJ1-1|-|TRBV5-1|-
TGCGCCAGCAGCTTGGGGCGGAACACTGAAGCTTTCTTT
CASSLGRNTEAFF
>TRBJ2-5|-|TRBV7-6|TRBD1
TGTGCCAGCAGCAGGACAGGAAACCAAGAGACCCAGTACTTC
CASSRTGNQETQYF